This is a list of T cell receptor beta chains from one sample in a study of T cells in Graves' hyperthyroidism and ophthalmopathy. MiXCR was run by TCRdb on the multiplex PCR reads, yielding one entry per CDR3 protein. This sample has some 370,000 distinct CDR3 sequences; about a sixth occur once, and the top ten carry about a third. Sequencing was performed on blood. These receptors all come from a woman aged 25 to 45 with Graves' hyperthyroidism that later progressed to Graves' ophthalmopathy. The CDR3 runs from the conserved cysteine through the conserved F or W. A D gene is named only where the DNA matches it firmly. Some rows mark clone size as missing; the rest say once, few, many or name a class of expanded clone.

j_call	v_call	clone_size	d_call	cdr3_nt	cdr3_aa
TRBJ2-1	TRBV2	many	TRBD2	TGTGCCAGCCCCCCCGGTTCCATAGCGGGGGGAAGCTATGAGCAGTTCTTC	CASPPGSIAGGSYEQFF
TRBJ1-1	TRBV18	many	.	TGTGCCAGCTCACCACCCTCCAAGAACACTGAAGCTTTCTTT	CASSPPSKNTEAFF
TRBJ2-1	TRBV4-1	.	.	TGCGCCAGCAGCCCCGACTTGTACAATGAGCAGTTCTTC	CASSPDLYNEQFF
TRBJ1-6	TRBV7-2	few	.	TGTGCCAGCAGCGAGATGGGACGGAATTCACCCCTCCACTTT	CASSEMGRNSPLHF
TRBJ2-5	TRBV19	many	TRBD2	TGTGCCAGTAGCGATACAATACTAGCGCCAGAAGAGACCCAGTACTTC	CASSDTILAPEETQYF
TRBJ1-1	TRBV27	.	.	TGTGCCAGCAGTTCCATAGACAGGATCAACACTGAAGCTTTCTTT	CASSSIDRINTEAFF
TRBJ2-5	TRBV30	.	.	TGTGCCTGGAGTCAGGGGGGCGGGGAGACCCAGTACTTC	CAWSQGGGETQYF
TRBJ2-2	TRBV12-3/TRBV12-4	many	TRBD2	TGTGCCAGCAGTTTCGTTTGGCTAGCGGGTTTTCCCGGGGAGCTGTTTTTT	CASSFVWLAGFPGELFF
TRBJ1-1	TRBV7-9	many	TRBD1	TGTGCCAGCAGCTTGGGTCAGGGGGCGAAAACTGAAGCTTTCTTT	CASSLGQGAKTEAFF
TRBJ1-4	TRBV19	.	.	TGTGCCAGTAGTCCGAGGACGGACGGGAGGGAAAAACTGTTTTTT	CASSPRTDGREKLFF
TRBJ2-7	TRBV28	many	TRBD1	TGTGCCAGCACACAGACAGGGGACTGGCACGAGCAGTACTTC	CASTQTGDWHEQYF
TRBJ2-7	TRBV20-1	few	TRBD2	TGCAGTGCAGCTCCCGGCCTAGCGGGAGCTCCCGAGCAGTACTTC	CSAAPGLAGAPEQYF